The TCR beta chain described here comes from a study of blood T cells in healthy people across ages. Then a second PCR, running about 6 to 12 cycles, was carried out with a sample-barcoded 5' primer and a J-beta primer mix. Each TCR beta cDNA got a 12-nucleotide random molecular identifier. TCRdb called the 5' RACE reads again in MiXCR, with one record for every CDR3 protein. Here the sample spans about 1.4 million distinct CDR3 sequences, roughly 60% being singletons. The sequence was collected from a young man in good health. Sequenced sample: blood.

The CDR3 DNA is TGTGCCAGCAGCTTAGGTAACGGGCCCCACGAGCAGTACTTC. It codes for CASSLGNGPHEQYF. The rearrangement links TRBV7-9 to TRBJ2-7; D is unresolved. Germline V lookup: CDR1 SEHNR, CDR2 FQNEAQ (reference sequence). This CDR3 comprises 14 residues. Deletions cut 1 base from V and 5 bases from J, with 12 bases between.